This T cell receptor (beta chain) derives from a study of early stage breast cancer tumors. Measured with immunoSEQ multiplex PCR; TCRdb has only the in-frame clones, and not every one. Here the sample spans 70,000 or so clones, over 80% being singletons. Germline values: CDR1 MNHEY, CDR2 SMNVEV (reference sequence). The V end was cut by 2 bases, the J end by 7 bases, with 9 bases between. The CDR3 is 13 amino acids. The chain is built from TRBV27 and TRBJ2-1, with D possibly TRBD2 on 6 matching bases. This TCR was recovered from a person in their 40s with breast cancer. The sequenced material came from blood. The CDR3 DNA reads as TGTGCCAGCAGTTTACGGGAGAGGAATGAGCAGTTCTTC. It yields the protein CASSLRERNEQFF.